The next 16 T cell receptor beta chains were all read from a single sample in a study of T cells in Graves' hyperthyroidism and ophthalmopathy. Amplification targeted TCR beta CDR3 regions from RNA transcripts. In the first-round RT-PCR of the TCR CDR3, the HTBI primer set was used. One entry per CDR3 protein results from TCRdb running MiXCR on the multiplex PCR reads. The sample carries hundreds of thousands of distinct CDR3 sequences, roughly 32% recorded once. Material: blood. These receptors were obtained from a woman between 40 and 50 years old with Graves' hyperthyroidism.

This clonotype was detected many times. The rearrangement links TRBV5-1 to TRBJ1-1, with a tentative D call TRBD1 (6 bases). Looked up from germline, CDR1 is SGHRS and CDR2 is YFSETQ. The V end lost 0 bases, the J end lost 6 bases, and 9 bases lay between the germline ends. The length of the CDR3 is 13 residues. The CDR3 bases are TGCGCCAGCAGCTTGGGAGGGGGTCCTGAAGCTTTCTTT. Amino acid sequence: CASSLGGGPEAFF.

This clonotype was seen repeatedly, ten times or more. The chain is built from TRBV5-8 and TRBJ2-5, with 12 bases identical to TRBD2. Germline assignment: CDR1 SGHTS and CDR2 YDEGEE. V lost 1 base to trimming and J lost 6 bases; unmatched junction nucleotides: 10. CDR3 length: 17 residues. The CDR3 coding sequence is TGTGCCAGCAGCTTGCGGGCTAGCGGGGGGGCCGCCAAGACCCAGTACTTC. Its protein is CASSLRASGGAAKTQYF. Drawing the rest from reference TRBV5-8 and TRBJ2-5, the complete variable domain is EAGVTQSPTHLIKTRGQQATLRCSPISGHTSVYWYQQALGLGLQFLLWYDEGEERNRGNFPPRFSGRQFPNYSSELNVNALELEDSALYLCASSLRASGGAAKTQYFGPGTRLLVL.

The CDR3 loop reads CASSQENSNYGYTF. Written as DNA, the CDR3 is TGTGCCAGCAGCCAAGAGAACAGTAACTATGGCTACACCTTC. The V gene is TRBV11-2, the J gene TRBJ1-2; D not certain. Germline lookup yields CDR1 SGHAT and CDR2 FQNNGV. This CDR3 is built from 14 residues. V shed 5 bases and J shed 1 base, with 11 bases lying between them.

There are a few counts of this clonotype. CDR3: CASSAPGGVGGYTF. The CDR3 DNA reads TGTGCCAGCAGCGCCCCCGGGGGGGTAGGTGGCTACACCTTC. The chain recombines TRBV9 with TRBJ1-2; TRBD1 is a possible D gene (5 bases). The CDR3 consists of 14 residues. The V gene's germline CDR1 is SGDLS and CDR2 YYNGEE. Trimming removed 3 bases from V and 7 bases from J, with 16 bases in between.

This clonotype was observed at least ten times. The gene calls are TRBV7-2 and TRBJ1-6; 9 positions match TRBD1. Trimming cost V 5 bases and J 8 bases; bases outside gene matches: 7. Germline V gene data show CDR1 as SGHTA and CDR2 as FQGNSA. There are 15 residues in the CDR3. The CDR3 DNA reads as TGTGCCAGCAGCCCCACCCGGACAGGGGATTCACCCCTCCACTTT. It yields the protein CASSPTRTGDSPLHF.

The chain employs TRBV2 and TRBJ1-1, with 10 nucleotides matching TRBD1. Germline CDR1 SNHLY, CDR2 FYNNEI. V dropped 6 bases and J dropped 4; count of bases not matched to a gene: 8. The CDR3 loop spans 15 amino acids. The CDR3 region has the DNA TGTGCCAGCAGACGGAGGGGGACAGGGGCCACTGAAGCTTTCTTT. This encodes CASRRRGTGATEAFF.

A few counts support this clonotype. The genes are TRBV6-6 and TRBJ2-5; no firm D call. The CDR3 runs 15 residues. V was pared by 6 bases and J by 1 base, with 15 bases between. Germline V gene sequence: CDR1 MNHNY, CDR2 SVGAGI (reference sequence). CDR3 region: CASSQDATPQETQYF. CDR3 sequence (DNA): TGTGCCAGCAGCCAAGACGCAACCCCCCAAGAGACCCAGTACTTC.

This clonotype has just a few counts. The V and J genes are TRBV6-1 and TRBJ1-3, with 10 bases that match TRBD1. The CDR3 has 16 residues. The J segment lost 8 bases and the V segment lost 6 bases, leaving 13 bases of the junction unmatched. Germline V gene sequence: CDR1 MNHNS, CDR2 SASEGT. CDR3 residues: CASRPRQGAKRDTIYF. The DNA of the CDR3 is TGTGCCAGCAGACCTAGACAGGGGGCGAAGCGAGACACCATATATTTT.

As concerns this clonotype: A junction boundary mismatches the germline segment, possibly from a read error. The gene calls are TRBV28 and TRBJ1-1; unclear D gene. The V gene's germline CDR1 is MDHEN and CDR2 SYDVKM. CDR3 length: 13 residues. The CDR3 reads CASSRMGNTEASF. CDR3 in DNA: TGTGCCAGCAGTCGGATGGGGAACACTGAAGCTTCCTTT.

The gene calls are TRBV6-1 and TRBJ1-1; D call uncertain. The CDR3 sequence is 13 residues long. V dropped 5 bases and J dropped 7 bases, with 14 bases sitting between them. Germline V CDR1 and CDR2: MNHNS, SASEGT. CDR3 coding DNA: TGTGCCAGCAGTTACTCCGGCTCCTTTGAAGCTTTCTTT. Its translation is CASSYSGSFEAFF.

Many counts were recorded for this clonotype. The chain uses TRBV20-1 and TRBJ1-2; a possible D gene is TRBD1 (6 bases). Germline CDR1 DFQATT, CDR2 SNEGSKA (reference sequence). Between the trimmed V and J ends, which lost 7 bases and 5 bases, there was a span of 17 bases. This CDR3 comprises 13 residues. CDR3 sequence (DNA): TGCAGTGTTAGGGAAATTGGACAGTATGGCTACACCTTC. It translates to CSVREIGQYGYTF.

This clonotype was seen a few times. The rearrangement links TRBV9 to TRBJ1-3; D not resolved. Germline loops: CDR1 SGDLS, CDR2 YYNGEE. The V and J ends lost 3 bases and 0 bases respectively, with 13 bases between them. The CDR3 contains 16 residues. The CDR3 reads CASSGTELTSGNTIYF. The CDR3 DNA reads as TGTGCCAGCAGCGGGACCGAGCTTACCTCTGGAAACACCATATATTTT.

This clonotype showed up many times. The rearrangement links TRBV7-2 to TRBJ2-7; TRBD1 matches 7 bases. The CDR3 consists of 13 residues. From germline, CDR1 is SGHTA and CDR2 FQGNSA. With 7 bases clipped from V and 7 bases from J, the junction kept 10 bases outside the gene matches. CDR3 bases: TGTGCCAGCAACGAACAGGGGTCGGGGGAGCAGTACTTC. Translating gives CASNEQGSGEQYF.

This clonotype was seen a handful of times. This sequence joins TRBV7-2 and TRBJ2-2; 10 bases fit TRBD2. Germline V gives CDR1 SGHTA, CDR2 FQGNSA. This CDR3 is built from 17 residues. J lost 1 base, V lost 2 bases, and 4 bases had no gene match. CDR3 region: CASSLPRLAGNTGELFF. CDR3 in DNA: TGTGCCAGCAGCTTACCTCGACTAGCGGGGAACACCGGGGAGCTGTTTTTT.

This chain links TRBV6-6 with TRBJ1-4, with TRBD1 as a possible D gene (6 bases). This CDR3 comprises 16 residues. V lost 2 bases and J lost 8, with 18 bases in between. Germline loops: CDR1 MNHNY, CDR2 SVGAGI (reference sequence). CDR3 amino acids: CASSYVGGTLPEKLFF. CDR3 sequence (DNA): TGTGCCAGCAGTTACGTCGGGGGCACCCTACCCGAAAAACTGTTTTTT.

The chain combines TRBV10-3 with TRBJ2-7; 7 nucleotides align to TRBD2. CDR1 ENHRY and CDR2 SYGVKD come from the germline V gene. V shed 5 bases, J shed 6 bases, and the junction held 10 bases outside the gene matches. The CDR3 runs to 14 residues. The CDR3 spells CAISLGLQMGEQYF. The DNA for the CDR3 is TGTGCCATCAGTCTGGGACTACAGATGGGCGAGCAGTACTTC.